Reported below is one T cell receptor (beta chain). Its specificity is not known. The data originate from a study of OX40 agonist ivuxolimab in advanced cancers. Overall study: Prior therapy, whether anti-PD-1, anti-PD-L1 or anti-CTLA-4, was allowed, and roughly 40% had some. Whole-study findings and limits: Expanded clones belonging to CD8+ T cells outnumbered, on average, those of CD4+.

Data came from immunoSEQ multiplex PCR; TCRdb stores just in-frame clones and leaves some out. Of approximately 50,000 clones listed, roughly 94% are singletons. Looked up from germline, CDR1 is SGHNT and CDR2 is YYREEE (reference sequence). This CDR3 has 15 amino acids. V lost 0 bases and J lost 3; bases outside the gene matches: 5. The source was CD4+ or CD8+ T cells sorted from blood, collected in a trial of the OX40 agonist ivuxolimab. This receptor was obtained from an adult with an advanced solid tumor such as melanoma, head and neck, liver or kidney cancer. The genes are TRBV5-4 and TRBJ2-5; TRBD2 agrees at 7 bases. CDR3 nucleotides: TGTGCCAGCAGCTTGGATCCGGGAGGTAAAGAGACCCAGTACTTC. Its protein is CASSLDPGGKETQYF.